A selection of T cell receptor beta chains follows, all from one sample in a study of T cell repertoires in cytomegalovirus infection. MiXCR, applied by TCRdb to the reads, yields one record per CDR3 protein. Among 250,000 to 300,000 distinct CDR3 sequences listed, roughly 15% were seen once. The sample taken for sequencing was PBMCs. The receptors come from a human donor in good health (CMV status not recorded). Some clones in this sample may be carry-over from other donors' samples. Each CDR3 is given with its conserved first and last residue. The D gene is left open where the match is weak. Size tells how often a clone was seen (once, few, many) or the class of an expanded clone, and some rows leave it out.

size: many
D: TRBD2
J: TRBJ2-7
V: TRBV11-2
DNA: TGTGCCAGCAGCTGGGCGGGGAGCGGGAGAGGTGACGAGCAGTACTTC
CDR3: CASSWAGSGRGDEQYF

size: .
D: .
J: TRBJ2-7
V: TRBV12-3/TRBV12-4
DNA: TGTGCCAGCAGTTTAGCTACTTCGGGGCTATACGAGCAGTACTTC
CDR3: CASSLATSGLYEQYF

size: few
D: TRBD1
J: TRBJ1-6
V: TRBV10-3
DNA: TGTGCCATCAGTTCAGGACAGGGACAATCACCCCTCCACTTT
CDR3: CAISSGQGQSPLHF

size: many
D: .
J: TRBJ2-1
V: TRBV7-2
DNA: TGTGCCAGCAGCCCCCCGTTCTCCGAGCAGTTCTTC
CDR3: CASSPPFSEQFF

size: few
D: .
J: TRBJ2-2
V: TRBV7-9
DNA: TGTGCCAGCAGCCCACAGACAGGCGGAACCGGGGAGCTGTTTTTT
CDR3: CASSPQTGGTGELFF

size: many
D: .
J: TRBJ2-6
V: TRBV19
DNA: TGTGCCAGTAGTAACGACCGGGCCAACGTCCTGACTTTC
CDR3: CASSNDRANVLTF

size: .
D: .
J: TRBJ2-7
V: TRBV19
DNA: TGTGCCAGTACTCCTTCGAGGGAGAGCTCCTACGAGCAGTACTTC
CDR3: CASTPSRESSYEQYF

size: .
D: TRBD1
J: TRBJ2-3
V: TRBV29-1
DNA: TGCAGCGTTCGGACAGGAACTAGCACAGATACGCAGTATTTT
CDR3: CSVRTGTSTDTQYF

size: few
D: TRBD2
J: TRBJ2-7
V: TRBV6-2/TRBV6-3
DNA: TGTGCCAGCAGAATAGCGGGCCACCCTACCGACGAGCAGTACTTC
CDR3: CASRIAGHPTDEQYF

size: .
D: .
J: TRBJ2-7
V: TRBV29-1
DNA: TGCAGCGTTGGGACAGTACATTCCTACGAGCAGTACTTC
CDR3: CSVGTVHSYEQYF

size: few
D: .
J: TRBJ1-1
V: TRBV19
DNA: TGTGCCAGTAGTATATTCGGGGATGAAGCTTTCTTT
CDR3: CASSIFGDEAFF

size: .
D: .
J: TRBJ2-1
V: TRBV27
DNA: TGTGCCAGCAGCCAGATGGTAGACAATGAGCAGTTCTTC
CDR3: CASSQMVDNEQFF

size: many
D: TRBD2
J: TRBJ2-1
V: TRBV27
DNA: TGTGCCAGCAGTCCAATTCCCGGGGGGGCAAGGAATGAGCAGTTCTTC
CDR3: CASSPIPGGARNEQFF

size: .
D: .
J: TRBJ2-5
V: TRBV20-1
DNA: TGCAGTGCCCGTCCTGGTGGTTTGGAGGGCCAGTACTTC
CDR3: CSARPGGLEGQYF

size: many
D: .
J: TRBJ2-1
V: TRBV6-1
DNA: TGTGCCAGCAGCCCCGGTGAGGTCAGAACATTCTTC
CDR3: CASSPGEVRTFF

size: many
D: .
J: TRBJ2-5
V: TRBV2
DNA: TGTGCCAGCGAGCAGACCCGCCAAGAGACCCAGTACTTC
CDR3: CASEQTRQETQYF

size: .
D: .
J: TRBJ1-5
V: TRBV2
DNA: TGTGCCAGCAGTGATGCCCAACAGCCCCAGCATTTT
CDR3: CASSDAQQPQHF

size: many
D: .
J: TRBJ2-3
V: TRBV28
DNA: TGTGCCAGCATCCCGGCCGGCCTTGGCACAGATACGCAGTATTTT
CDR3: CASIPAGLGTDTQYF

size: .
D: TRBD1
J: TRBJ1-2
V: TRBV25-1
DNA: TGTGCCAGCAGTGAATGGGGACAGAACTATGGCTACACCTTC
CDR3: CASSEWGQNYGYTF

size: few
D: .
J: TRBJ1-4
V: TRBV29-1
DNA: TGCAGCGTTATCCAAGCAACTAATGAAAAACTGTTTTTT
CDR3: CSVIQATNEKLFF

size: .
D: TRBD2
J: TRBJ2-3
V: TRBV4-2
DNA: TGTGCCAGCAGCCAAGGAAGCGGGCTAGCGGGAGATACGCAGTATTTT
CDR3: CASSQGSGLAGDTQYF

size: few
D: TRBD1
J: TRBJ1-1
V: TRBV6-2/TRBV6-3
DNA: TGTGCCAGCAAGGACAGGGGAATCCGGGGAAAGGGGAACACTGAAGCTTTCTTT
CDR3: CASKDRGIRGKGNTEAFF

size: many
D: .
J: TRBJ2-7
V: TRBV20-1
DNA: TGCAGTGCTCCGCGGACAGCACCACCCTACGAGCAGTACTTC
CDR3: CSAPRTAPPYEQYF

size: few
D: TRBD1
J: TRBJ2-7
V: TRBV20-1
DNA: TGCAGTGCTAGCCCGGGACAGGGGACTGACGAGCAGTACTTC
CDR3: CSASPGQGTDEQYF

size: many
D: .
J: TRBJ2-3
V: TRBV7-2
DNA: TGTGCCAGCAGCCGTGCGGCGGCGGCAGCTTCAGATACGCAGTATTTT
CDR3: CASSRAAAAASDTQYF

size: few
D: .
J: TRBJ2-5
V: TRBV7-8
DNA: TGTGCCAGCAGCTTAATCCTTGAGACCCAGTACTTC
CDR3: CASSLILETQYF

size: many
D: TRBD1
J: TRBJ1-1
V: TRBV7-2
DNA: TGTGCCAGCAGCTCGACCTGGACAGGGGGCACTGAAGCTTTCTTT
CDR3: CASSSTWTGGTEAFF

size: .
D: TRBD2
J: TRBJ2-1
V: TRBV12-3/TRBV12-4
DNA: TGTGCCAGCACTCCGGGACTATTCAATGAGCAGTTCTTC
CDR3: CASTPGLFNEQFF

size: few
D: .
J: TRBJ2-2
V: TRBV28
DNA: TGTGCCAGCAGTCCCCCGGTTTTGAACGGGGAGCTGTTTTTT
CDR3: CASSPPVLNGELFF

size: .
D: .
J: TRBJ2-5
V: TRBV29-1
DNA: TGCAGCGTCGACGATCGGACGGAGACCCAGTACTTC
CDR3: CSVDDRTETQYF

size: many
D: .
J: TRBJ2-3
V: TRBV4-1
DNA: TGCGCCAGCAGCCAAGAACAACGGATCACAGATACGCAGTATTTT
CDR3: CASSQEQRITDTQYF

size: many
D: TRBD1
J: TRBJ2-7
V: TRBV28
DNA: TGTGCCAGTCGAGGGGGACAGTCCCCCTACGAGCAGTACTTC
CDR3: CASRGGQSPYEQYF

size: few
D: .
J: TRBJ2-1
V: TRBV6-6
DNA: TGTGCCAGCAGCCAAGATGGGGTCTCCTACAATGAGCAGTTCTTC
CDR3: CASSQDGVSYNEQFF

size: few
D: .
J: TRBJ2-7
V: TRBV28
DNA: TGTGCCACCGGGGTTCCCTACGAGCAGTACTTC
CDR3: CATGVPYEQYF

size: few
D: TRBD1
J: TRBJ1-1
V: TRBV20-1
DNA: TGCAGTGCTAGGACAGGGAAGACTGAAGCTTTCTTT
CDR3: CSARTGKTEAFF

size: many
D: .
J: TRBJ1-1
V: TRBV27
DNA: TGTGCCAGCAGTTTAACACAGACAGTGAACACTGAAGCTTTCTTT
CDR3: CASSLTQTVNTEAFF

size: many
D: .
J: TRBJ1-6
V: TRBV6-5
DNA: TGTGCCAGCAGTTACAGGGGGGGTTCACCCCTCCACTTT
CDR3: CASSYRGGSPLHF

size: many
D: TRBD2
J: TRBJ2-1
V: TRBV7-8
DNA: TGTGCCAGCAGCTTAAGGAGCGGGGGATACAATGAGCAGTTCTTC
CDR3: CASSLRSGGYNEQFF

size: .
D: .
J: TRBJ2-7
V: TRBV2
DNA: TGTGCCAGCAGTGAAGCATGGCAGCCCACCTACGAGCAGTACTTC
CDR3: CASSEAWQPTYEQYF

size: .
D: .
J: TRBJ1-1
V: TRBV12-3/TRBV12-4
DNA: TGTGCCAGCAGTTTAGATACAGGGCATGACACTGAAGCTTTCTTT
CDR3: CASSLDTGHDTEAFF

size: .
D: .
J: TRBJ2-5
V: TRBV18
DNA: TGTGCCAGCTCACCCTCGACAGCCGAAGAGAGCCAGTACTTC
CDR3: CASSPSTAEESQYF

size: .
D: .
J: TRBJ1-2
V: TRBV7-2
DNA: TGTGCCAGCAGCTTAGCGCAAGCAGGTTGGGGCTACACCTTC
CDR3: CASSLAQAGWGYTF

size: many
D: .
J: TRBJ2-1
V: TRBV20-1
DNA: TGCAGTGCTAGAGCCCCGGGACTGCAAGGCAATGAGCAGTTCTTC
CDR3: CSARAPGLQGNEQFF

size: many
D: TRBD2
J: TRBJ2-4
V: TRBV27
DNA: TGTGCCAGCAGTCTGCAACGGGGGGTCGGAAACATTCAGTACTTC
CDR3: CASSLQRGVGNIQYF

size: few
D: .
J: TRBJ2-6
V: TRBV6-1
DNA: TGTGCCAGCACCCCCGCAACCCCCTCTGGGGCCAACGTCCTGACTTTC
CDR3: CASTPATPSGANVLTF

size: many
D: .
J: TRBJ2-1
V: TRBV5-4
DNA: TGTGCCAGCACTGCAGCCGCCAGCCAATACAATGAGCAGTTCTTC
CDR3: CASTAAASQYNEQFF

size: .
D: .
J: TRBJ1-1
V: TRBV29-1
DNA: TGCAGCGGGGTAGTCGCAGGGAACACTGAAGCTTTCTTT
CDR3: CSGVVAGNTEAFF

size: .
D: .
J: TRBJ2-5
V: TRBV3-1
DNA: TGTGCCAGCAGCCTTGCTGGGAGCGGAAAAATACAAGAGACCCAGTACTTC
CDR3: CASSLAGSGKIQETQYF

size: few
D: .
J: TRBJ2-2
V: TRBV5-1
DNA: TGCGCCAGCAGCCTCGGACAGCTAAACACCGGGGAGCTGTTTTTT
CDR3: CASSLGQLNTGELFF

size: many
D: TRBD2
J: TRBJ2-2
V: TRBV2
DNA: TGTGCCAGGGGAGGGCCAAGAACCGGGGAGCTGTTTTTT
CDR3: CARGGPRTGELFF

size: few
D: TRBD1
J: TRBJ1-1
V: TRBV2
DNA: TGTGCCAGCAGCATCGACAGGGGAAGGAATGATGAAGCTTTCTTT
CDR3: CASSIDRGRNDEAFF

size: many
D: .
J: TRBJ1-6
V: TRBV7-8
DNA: TGTGCCAGCAGCTTACGAGTTGGGCTCTATAATTCACCCCTCCACTTT
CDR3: CASSLRVGLYNSPLHF

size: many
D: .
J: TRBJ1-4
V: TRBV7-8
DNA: TGTGCCAGCAGCCCGGGGGGAGGTTCCCTACATGAAAAACTGTTTTTT
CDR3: CASSPGGGSLHEKLFF

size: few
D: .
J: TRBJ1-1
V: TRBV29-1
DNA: TGCAGCGCCCTGGTTAGGGGCACTGAAGCTTTCTTT
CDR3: CSALVRGTEAFF

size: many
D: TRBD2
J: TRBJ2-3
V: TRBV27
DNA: TGTGCCAGCAGAAAAAGGAGGGTTGCTGCGGGAGGAAGAGTGGAGGGAGATACGCAGTATTTT
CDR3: CASRKRRVAAGGRVEGDTQYF

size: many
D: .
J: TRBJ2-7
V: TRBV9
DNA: TGTGCCAGCAGCGTCGAGGGATGGGGCGAGCAGTACTTC
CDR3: CASSVEGWGEQYF

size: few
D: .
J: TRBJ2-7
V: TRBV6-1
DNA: TGTGCCAGCAGGGTAGGGGTGCCGTACGAAGAGCAGTACTTC
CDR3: CASRVGVPYEEQYF

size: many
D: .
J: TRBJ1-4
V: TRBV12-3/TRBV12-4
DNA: TGTGCCAGCAGTTTGAGCCAGACAGCTGAAAAACTGTTTTTT
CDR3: CASSLSQTAEKLFF

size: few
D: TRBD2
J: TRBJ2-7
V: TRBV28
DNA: TGTGCCAGCAGTATCCGACTAGCGAACACCTACGAGCAGTACTTC
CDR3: CASSIRLANTYEQYF

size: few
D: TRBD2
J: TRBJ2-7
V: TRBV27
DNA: TGTGCCAGCAGTTCCGGACTAGAACGGTCCTACGAGCAGTACTTC
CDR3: CASSSGLERSYEQYF